This T cell receptor beta chain comes out of a study of blood T cell repertoires in COVID-19. On the study more broadly: Samples came from the United States, Italy and Spain, spanning acute and convalescent COVID-19. Sources were T cells, B-cell-depleted T cells, or PBMCs; the material itself was cDNA or gDNA.

V lost 4 bases, J lost 3 bases, and 8 bases lay in between. The CDR3 covers 13 residues. Germline V gene data show CDR1 as KGHSH and CDR2 as LQKENI. Participants' own reports of clinical history determined their cohort assignment. The method was immunoSEQ multiplex PCR; TCRdb's version includes in-frame clones alone and lacks a portion of them. The sample lists 120,000 to 150,000 clones, almost 85% occurring once. The sample taken for sequencing was PBMCs or T cells enriched from blood (not recorded which). V is TRBV18 and J is TRBJ2-3, with unresolved D. The source of this sequence is a woman aged 50 to 60 with acute COVID-19. The CDR3 reads CASSLLMTDTQYF. The CDR3 coding sequence is TGTGCCAGCTCACTCTTAATGACAGATACGCAGTATTTT.